These 11 T cell receptor beta chains share one sample of origin, sequenced in a study of response to subunit inactivated influenza vaccine. A single record per CDR3 protein comes from TCRdb applying MiXCR to the RT-PCR reads. The sample holds about 700,000 distinct CDR3 sequences, approximately 15% seen once. Sequencing used PBMCs from blood, obtained roughly 2 weeks before vaccination. The receptors shown here come from a man in his fifties or sixties who received an inactivated influenza vaccine.

The CDR3 sequence is CSAREASRSSYNSPLHF. The CDR3 nucleotides read TGCAGTGCTAGAGAGGCATCCAGGAGCTCCTATAATTCACCCCTCCACTTT. V usage is TRBV20-1 and J usage is TRBJ1-6; D is unresolved. The V end lost 0 bases, the J end lost 0 bases, and 12 bases lay between the germline ends. The CDR3 extends over 17 amino acids. CDR1 and CDR2 from the germline V gene are DFQATT and SNEGSKA (reference sequence).

There are a few counts of this clonotype. The rearrangement uses TRBV5-5 and TRBJ2-7; maybe TRBD2 (6 bases). Germline CDR1 and CDR2: SGHKS and YYEKEE (reference sequence). Trimming cost V 4 bases and J 3 bases, with 11 bases left between them. The CDR3 runs to 13 residues. The CDR3 loop reads CASSRGSHYEQYF. The CDR3 DNA reads as TGTGCCAGCAGCCGGGGGAGCCACTACGAGCAGTACTTC.

V gene TRBV6-5 combines with J gene TRBJ2-1, with 7 nucleotides matching TRBD1. Trimming took 7 bases from V and 7 from J; bases not matched to a gene: 4. CDR1 is MNHEY, CDR2 SVGAGI, per germline. The CDR3 contains 12 residues. CDR3 bases: TGTGCCAGCACCCAGGGGGAAAATGAGCAGTTCTTC. Residues: CASTQGENEQFF.

This clonotype was counted a few times. This chain links TRBV12-3 or TRBV12-4 with TRBJ2-1; TRBD2 agrees at 9 bases. The CDR3 is 17 amino acids. V dropped 6 bases and J dropped 2; count of bases not matched to a gene: 11. CDR3 DNA sequence: TGTGCCAGCAGAGGTGGGGACGGCGGGAGGGCCTACAATGAGCAGTTCTTC. Amino acids: CASRGGDGGRAYNEQFF.

Many counts were recorded for this clonotype. CDR3 sequence (DNA): TGTGCCAGCAGTTACCAGGGGGTGTTCCAAGAGACCCAGTACTTC. It specifies CASSYQGVFQETQYF. V gene TRBV28 combines with J gene TRBJ2-5; TRBD1 matches at 7 bases. CDR3 length: 15 residues. The V segment lost 4 bases and the J segment 1 base; nucleotides outside the gene matches: 6. CDR1 is MDHEN, CDR2 SYDVKM, per germline.

This clonotype was seen more than once but under ten times. The chain uses TRBV15 and TRBJ2-2; 7 positions agree with TRBD1. Germline V gene lookup returns CDR1 LNHNV and CDR2 YYDKDF (reference sequence). Trimming removed 3 bases from V and 4 bases from J; junction bases left unmatched: 8. The length of the CDR3 is 16 residues. CDR3: CATSRETGQLTGELFF. The CDR3 coding sequence is TGTGCCACCAGCAGGGAAACGGGACAGCTCACCGGGGAGCTGTTTTTT. Variable domain in full (rest from reference TRBV15 and TRBJ2-2): DAMVIQNPRYQVTQFGKPVTLSCSQTLNHNVMYWYQQKSSQAPKLLFHYYDKDFNNEADTPDNFQSRRPNTSFCFLDIRSPGLGDTAMYLCATSRETGQLTGELFFGEGSRLTVL.

This clonotype was counted between two and nine times. The chain combines TRBV4-1 with TRBJ2-3; D may correspond to TRBD1 or TRBD2 (6 bases each). Trimming stripped 4 bases from V and 2 bases from J, with 16 bases between. The CDR3 is made up of 16 amino acids. Looked up from germline, CDR1 is MGHRA and CDR2 is YSYEKL. The CDR3 sequence: CASSRGRGLSTDTQYF. The DNA of the CDR3 is TGCGCCAGCAGCCGGGGACGGGGGCTCTCCACAGATACGCAGTATTTT.

The genes are TRBV7-6 and TRBJ2-3; no reliable D call. This CDR3 comprises 12 residues. Trimming pared 1 base from V and 9 bases from J, leaving 8 bases between. CDR1 and CDR2 (germline): SGHVS, FNYEAQ. CDR3 loop: CASSLDLGTQYF. CDR3 sequence (DNA): TGTGCCAGCAGCTTAGACCTTGGCACGCAGTATTTT.

The chain has TRBV3-1 and TRBJ2-5, with unresolved D. Trimming removed 4 bases from V and 3 bases from J, with 9 bases in between. The CDR3 is made up of 13 amino acids. The germline V gene has CDR1 LGHDT and CDR2 YNNKEL (reference sequence). CDR3 DNA sequence: TGTGCCAGCAGCCTAAACAACGAAGAGACCCAGTACTTC. Amino acid sequence: CASSLNNEETQYF.

This clonotype has only a few counts. V and J are TRBV25-1 and TRBJ1-4; TRBD1 might be the D (5 bases). This CDR3 is 15 amino acids long. Germline V gene data show CDR1 as MGHDK and CDR2 as SYGVNS. Between the trimmed V and J ends, which lost 2 bases and 5 bases, there was a span of 12 bases. The CDR3 here is CASSEGGHGNEKLFF. The CDR3 nucleotides are TGTGCCAGCAGTGAAGGTGGACACGGGAATGAAAAACTGTTTTTT.

This clonotype was counted many times. The V call is TRBV9, the J call TRBJ2-3; D is unclear. Trimming stripped 4 bases from V and 0 bases from J, with 12 bases between. This CDR3 has 15 residues. Germline V gene data show CDR1 as SGDLS and CDR2 as YYNGEE. CDR3 sequence (DNA): TGTGCCAGCAGCCCCCGCAGGCCCAGCACAGATACGCAGTATTTT. Its translation: CASSPRRPSTDTQYF.